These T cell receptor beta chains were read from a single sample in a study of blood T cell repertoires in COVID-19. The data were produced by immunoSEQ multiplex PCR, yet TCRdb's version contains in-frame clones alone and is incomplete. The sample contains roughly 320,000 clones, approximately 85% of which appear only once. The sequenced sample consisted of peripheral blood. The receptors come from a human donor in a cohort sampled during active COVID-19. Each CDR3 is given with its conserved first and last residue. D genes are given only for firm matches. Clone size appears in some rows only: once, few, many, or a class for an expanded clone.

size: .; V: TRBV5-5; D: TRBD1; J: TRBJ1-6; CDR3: CASSPFGTGSSPLHF; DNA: TGTGCCAGCAGCCCCTTTGGGACAGGTAGTTCACCCCTCCACTTT
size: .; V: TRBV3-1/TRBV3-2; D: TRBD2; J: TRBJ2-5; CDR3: CASSPWTSGGGQTQYF; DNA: TGTGCCAGCAGCCCATGGACTAGCGGGGGCGGGCAGACCCAGTACTTC
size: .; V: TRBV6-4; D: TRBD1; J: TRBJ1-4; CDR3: CASRRGDSSNEKLFF; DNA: TGTGCCAGCAGGAGGGGGGACAGTTCTAATGAAAAACTGTTTTTT
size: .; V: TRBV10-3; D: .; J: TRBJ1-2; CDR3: CASQKGLINYGYTF; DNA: TGTGCCAGCCAGAAGGGACTCATAAACTATGGCTACACCTTC
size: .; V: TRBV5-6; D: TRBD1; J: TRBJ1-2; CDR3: CASSPQDRGSDTF; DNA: TGTGCCAGCAGCCCCCAGGACAGGGGGTCCGACACCTTC
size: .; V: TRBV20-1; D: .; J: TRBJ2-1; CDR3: CSAAPDNEQFF; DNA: TGCAGTGCTGCCCCAGATAATGAGCAGTTCTTC
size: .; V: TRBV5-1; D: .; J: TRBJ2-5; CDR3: CASNNQETQYF; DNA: TGCGCCAGCAACAACCAAGAGACCCAGTACTTC
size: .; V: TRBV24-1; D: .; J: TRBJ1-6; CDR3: CATSDLDRDSLGNSPLHF; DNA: TGTGCCACCAGTGATCTCGACCGGGACTCCTTGGGTAATTCACCCCTCCACTTT
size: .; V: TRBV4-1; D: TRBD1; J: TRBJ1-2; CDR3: CASSPMGQAQFYGYTF; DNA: TGCGCCAGCAGCCCAATGGGACAGGCCCAATTCTATGGCTACACCTTC
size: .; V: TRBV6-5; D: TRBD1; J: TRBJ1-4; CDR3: CASGWDRGEKLFF; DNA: TGTGCCAGCGGTTGGGACAGGGGGGAAAAACTGTTTTTT
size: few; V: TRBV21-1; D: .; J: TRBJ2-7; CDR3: CASSKVQTYEQYF; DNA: TGTGCCAGCAGCAAAGTTCAGACCTACGAGCAGTACTTC
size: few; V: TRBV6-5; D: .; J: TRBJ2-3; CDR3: CASRRTRYMTDTQYF; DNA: TGTGCCAGCAGGCGGACACGGTATATGACAGATACGCAGTATTTT
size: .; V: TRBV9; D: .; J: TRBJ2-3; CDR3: CASSSSLGASTDTQYF; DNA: TGTGCCAGCAGCTCTTCCCTGGGAGCTAGCACAGATACGCAGTATTTT
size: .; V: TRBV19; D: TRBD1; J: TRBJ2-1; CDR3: CASSTRDRVNEQFF; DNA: TGTGCCAGTAGTACCCGAGACAGGGTCAATGAGCAGTTCTTC